One and the same sample provided the 32 T cell receptor beta chains below, sequenced in a study of cytomegalovirus exposure and HLA in healthy donors (dated by TCRdb to the late 2010s). The library was made by the immunoSEQ multiplex PCR assay. A mixture of 60 forward primers for TCR Vbeta segments and 13 reverse primers for TCR Jbeta segments was used in the multiplex PCR. Imported from immuneACCESS, the table was reduced by TCRdb to in-frame sequences with V and J called. These copies leave out some clones; in studies compared against another copy, an unresolved V gene accounts for under half, and the cause of the remainder is not known. The sample table contains 140,000 to 150,000 clones; only one count was recorded for about 74% of them. Of the sample, about 2% falls within the top ten clones. The sample comprised PBMCs. The receptors stem from a woman aged 40 to 49 in good health and CMV-seronegative.

The chain is built from TRBV19 and TRBJ1-5, with D possibly TRBD1 on 5 matching bases. Trimming removed 8 bases from V and 6 bases from J, with 17 bases in between. The CDR3 has 14 residues. The germline CDR1 and CDR2 sequences are LNHDA and SQIVND (reference sequence). This CDR3 is CASQDPGRAQPQHF. The CDR3 DNA reads TGTGCCAGTCAGGACCCAGGGAGGGCTCAGCCCCAGCATTTT.

V is TRBV29-1 and J is TRBJ1-5; D is perhaps TRBD1 (6 bases). V was shortened by 6 bases and J by 6 bases, with 15 bases between the two germline ends. This CDR3 region has 13 residues. The germline CDR1 and CDR2 sequences are SQVTM and ANQGSEA. The CDR3 reads CSVTVRGGQPQHF. CDR3 DNA: TGCAGCGTGACGGTCAGGGGCGGTCAGCCCCAGCATTTT.

This clone was recorded once. This chain connects TRBV14 to TRBJ2-2; 9 nucleotides align to TRBD1. The V gene's germline CDR1 is SGHDN and CDR2 FVKESK. This CDR3 contains 15 residues. Germline trimming cut 5 bases from V and 5 bases from J; bases unmatched to any gene: 6. This CDR3 is CASSVGQGWTGELFF. The CDR3 DNA reads as TGTGCCAGCAGCGTAGGACAGGGGTGGACCGGGGAGCTGTTTTTT.

The chain employs TRBV19 and TRBJ2-3, with D hard to call. The germline V gene encodes CDR1 LNHDA and CDR2 SQIVND (reference sequence). Trimming cost V 3 bases and J 3 bases, with 7 bases left between them. The CDR3 consists of 13 residues. CDR3 bases: TGTGCCAGTAGTATTAGTAGAACAGATACGCAGTATTTT. Translating gives CASSISRTDTQYF.

The chain recombines TRBV28 with TRBJ1-2; no clear D. Germline-derived CDR1 and CDR2 are MDHEN and SYDVKM. Trimming removed 3 bases at V and 7 bases at J, with 15 bases between. The CDR3 length is 14 residues. The CDR3 DNA reads as TGTGCCAGCAGTTTGGGCGGGAGTAAGGGTGGCTACACCTTC. Protein sequence: CASSLGGSKGGYTF.

V and J are TRBV18 and TRBJ1-5; perhaps TRBD1 as D (6 bases). V was pared by 0 bases and J by 7 bases, with 13 bases between. Germline lookup yields CDR1 KGHSH and CDR2 LQKENI. The CDR3 runs to 15 residues. The CDR3 here is CASSPPNRVGQPQHF. CDR3 DNA: TGTGCCAGCTCACCACCGAACAGGGTAGGACAGCCCCAGCATTTT.

This chain uses TRBV28 with TRBJ1-2; 7 nucleotides match TRBD1. This CDR3 has 14 amino acids. The J segment lost 8 bases and the V segment lost 6 bases, leaving 12 bases of the junction unmatched. The germline V gene encodes CDR1 MDHEN and CDR2 SYDVKM. The CDR3 sequence is CASRNQGEITGYTF. For the CDR3, the DNA is TGTGCCAGCAGGAATCAGGGGGAGATTACAGGCTACACCTTC.

This sequence joins TRBV2 and TRBJ2-1; the match to TRBD2 covers 10 bases. The CDR3 is 16 amino acids. Germline lookup yields CDR1 SNHLY and CDR2 FYNNEI. J lost 2 bases, V lost 6 bases, and 7 bases had no gene match. CDR3 nucleotides: TGTGCCAGCAGGATGGGGCTAGCGGGAGCCTACAATGAGCAGTTCTTC. Amino acid sequence: CASRMGLAGAYNEQFF.

The chain combines TRBV10-2 with TRBJ1-2, with D tentatively TRBD1 (5 bases). The V end was cut by 3 bases, the J end by 4 bases, with 15 bases between. The CDR3 contains 15 residues. Germline V CDR1 and CDR2: WSHSY, SAAADI. The CDR3 bases are TGCGCCAGCAGTGATAGAACAGGCGTTTCCTATGGCTACACCTTC. It codes for CASSDRTGVSYGYTF.

V usage is TRBV19 and J usage is TRBJ1-2, with no clear D. Deletions cut 8 bases from V and 6 bases from J, with 13 bases between. The CDR3 consists of 12 residues. Germline V gene sequence: CDR1 LNHDA, CDR2 SQIVND (reference sequence). CDR3 in DNA: TGTGCCAGTCCAAACAGATCTAATGGCTACACCTTC. This codes for CASPNRSNGYTF.

This sequence joins TRBV6-5 and TRBJ2-6; 7 bases align to TRBD1. Trimming removed 6 bases from V and 4 bases from J; junction bases left unmatched: 6. The V gene's germline CDR1 is MNHEY and CDR2 SVGAGI. The CDR3 is 15 amino acids. The DNA of the CDR3 is TGTGCCAGCAGATTACAGGGGTCCGGGGCCAACGTCCTGACTTTC. Encoded protein: CASRLQGSGANVLTF.

V and J are TRBV5-1 and TRBJ1-2; D is perhaps TRBD1 (6 bases). V was cut by 0 bases and J by 5 bases, with 11 bases left in between. CDR3 size: 14 residues. Germline values: CDR1 SGHRS, CDR2 YFSETQ. The CDR3 DNA follows: TGCGCCAGCAGCTTGGAGCAGGGGTTGTATGGCTACACCTTC. As protein: CASSLEQGLYGYTF.

The J gene is TRBJ2-2, the V gene TRBV6-1, with D hard to call. V was clipped by 2 bases and J by 5 bases, with 9 bases between them. CDR1 is MNHNS and CDR2 is SASEGT in the germline V gene. CDR3 length: 14 residues. This CDR3 is CASSESPDTGELFF. The DNA for the CDR3 is TGTGCCAGCAGTGAATCTCCAGATACCGGGGAGCTGTTTTTT.

This chain uses TRBV29-1 with TRBJ1-5; maybe TRBD1 (6 bases). The germline gives CDR1 SQVTM, CDR2 ANQGSEA. This CDR3 has 11 residues. V shed 7 bases and J shed 11 bases, with 15 bases lying between them. CDR3 sequence reads: CSALDRLTQHF. The CDR3 DNA is TGCAGCGCCCTAGACAGGTTGACCCAGCATTTT.

This clone was seen just once. V gene TRBV5-1 combines with J gene TRBJ1-3; weak D call: TRBD1 (6 bases). Germline V lookup: CDR1 SGHRS, CDR2 YFSETQ. The V end lost 0 bases, the J end lost 2 bases, and 12 bases lay between the germline ends. The CDR3 sequence is 16 residues long. CDR3 loop: CASSLALQGPGNTIYF. The DNA for the CDR3 is TGCGCCAGCAGCTTGGCTTTACAGGGCCCTGGAAACACCATATATTTT. Drawing the rest from reference TRBV5-1 and TRBJ1-3, the complete variable domain is KAGVTQTPRYLIKTRGQQVTLSCSPISGHRSVSWYQQTPGQGLQFLFEYFSETQRNKGNFPGRFSGRQFSNSRSEMNVSTLELGDSALYLCASSLALQGPGNTIYFGEGSWLTVV.

This clone was recorded only once. V gene TRBV2 combines with J gene TRBJ1-1; possibly TRBD1 for D (5 bases). The V end lost 3 bases, the J end lost 6 bases, and 11 bases lay between the germline ends. Germline-derived CDR1 and CDR2 are SNHLY and FYNNEI. The CDR3 has 13 residues. CDR3 nucleotide sequence: TGTGCCAGCAGTGACACCAGGGCCGCTGAAGCTTTCTTT. Encoded protein: CASSDTRAAEAFF.

The J gene is TRBJ1-1, the V gene TRBV7-8, with D perhaps TRBD1 (5 bases). The CDR3 is 12 amino acids. Germline V gene lookup returns CDR1 SGHVS and CDR2 FQNEAQ. Trimming took 3 bases from V and 7 from J, leaving 9 bases between them. The CDR3 spells CASSLGGSEAFF. CDR3 coding DNA: TGTGCCAGCAGCTTGGGGGGGAGTGAAGCTTTCTTT.

Details on this clone: At the DNA level, this CDR3 is encoded by other sequences in the same sample as well. The chain joins TRBV18 to TRBJ1-4, with 10 bases lining up with TRBD1. The CDR3 has 14 residues. CDR1 and CDR2 (germline): KGHSH, LQKENI. Trimming cost V 3 bases and J 6 bases; bases outside gene matches: 1. CDR3 nucleotide sequence: TGTGCCAGCTCACCTGGGACAGGGGATGAAAAACTGTTTTTT. Its translation: CASSPGTGDEKLFF. Variable domain in full (rest from reference TRBV18 and TRBJ1-4): NAGVMQNPRHLVRRRGQEARLRCSPMKGHSHVYWYRQLPEEGLKFMVYLQKENIIDESGMPKERFSAEFPKEGPSILRIQQVVRGDSAAYFCASSPGTGDEKLFFGSGTQLSVL.

V gene TRBV2 combines with J gene TRBJ1-4, with 7 bases matching TRBD1. Germline CDR1 reads SNHLY; CDR2 reads FYNNEI. The CDR3 totals 13 residues. J gave up 7 bases and V 11 bases, and 10 bases lay outside the gene matches. The CDR3 is CASSGDSREKLFF. CDR3 nucleotides: TGTGCCTCATCAGGGGACAGTCGTGAAAAACTGTTTTTT.

The chain is built from TRBV30 and TRBJ2-5; tentatively, D is TRBD1 (6 bases). The CDR3 consists of 13 residues. The V gene lost 1 base and the J gene lost 1 base, with 7 bases spanning the gap. Germline CDR1 GTSNPN, CDR2 SVGIG (reference sequence). This CDR3 is CAWSGQVQETQYF. The CDR3 coding sequence is TGTGCCTGGAGTGGACAGGTCCAAGAGACCCAGTACTTC.

In DNA form, the CDR3 reads TGTGCCAGCAAGAGGGACAGGGGTGCGGGGGGCTACACCTTC. This gives the protein CASKRDRGAGGYTF. The chain couples TRBV27 to TRBJ1-2, with TRBD1 identical over 10 bases. The CDR3 is made up of 14 amino acids. V was pared by 7 bases and J by 8 bases, with 10 bases of the junction left unmatched. Germline V CDR1 and CDR2: MNHEY, SMNVEV (reference sequence).

This rearrangement joins TRBV19 to TRBJ1-5, with D unclear. V was pared by 6 bases and J by 1 base, with 19 bases between. Germline V gene lookup returns CDR1 LNHDA and CDR2 SQIVND (reference sequence). The CDR3 consists of 17 residues. The CDR3 DNA is TGTGCCAGTAGCGGGAGAACCCTGACGGTGAGCAATCAGCCCCAGCATTTT. This gives the protein CASSGRTLTVSNQPQHF.

V and J are TRBV7-9 and TRBJ1-4; 8 nucleotides match TRBD1. The germline V gene has CDR1 SEHNR and CDR2 FQNEAQ (reference sequence). The CDR3 is made up of 15 amino acids. The trim removed 5 bases at V and 6 bases at J, leaving 8 bases unmatched. The CDR3 loop reads CASSPYKTGDEKLFF. The CDR3 coding sequence is TGTGCCAGCAGCCCCTATAAGACAGGGGATGAAAAACTGTTTTTT.

The chain recombines TRBV7-2 with TRBJ2-7, with D possibly TRBD1 on 6 matching bases. Per germline, CDR1 SGHTA and CDR2 FQGNSA. The CDR3 is made up of 13 amino acids. The V end lost 4 bases, the J end lost 6 bases, and 13 bases lay between the germline ends. CDR3 sequence reads: CASSSSRGGEQYF. Written as DNA, the CDR3 is TGTGCCAGCAGCTCGTCCAGGGGCGGCGAGCAGTACTTC. Drawing the rest from reference TRBV7-2 and TRBJ2-7, the complete variable domain is GAGVSQSPSNKVTEKGKDVELRCDPISGHTALYWYRQSLGQGLEFLIYFQGNSAPDKSGLPSDRFSAERTGGSVSTLTIQRTQQEDSAVYLCASSSSRGGEQYFGPGTRLTVT.

The rearrangement links TRBV11-2 to TRBJ2-2; a possible D gene is TRBD1 (6 bases). The CDR3 extends over 16 amino acids. The V end lost 1 base, the J end lost 8 bases, and 17 bases lay between the germline ends. Germline V gene sequence: CDR1 SGHAT, CDR2 FQNNGV. The CDR3 here is CASSLVQGPLTGELFF. The CDR3 region has the DNA TGTGCCAGCAGCTTAGTACAGGGACCGCTCACTGGGGAGCTGTTTTTT.

In this sample, this clone turned up a few times. The rearrangement links TRBV7-8 to TRBJ1-1; no reliable D call. Trimming shortened V by 1 base and J by 1 base, and 10 bases separated the two germline ends. The V gene's germline CDR1 is SGHVS and CDR2 FQNEAQ. CDR3 length: 15 amino acids. The CDR3 coding sequence is TGTGCCAGCAGCTTAGGGGCAGGATGGAACACTGAAGCTTTCTTT. This translates into CASSLGAGWNTEAFF. Full variable domain (remainder filled in from reference TRBV7-8 and TRBJ1-1): GAGVSQSPRYKVAKRGQDVALRCDPISGHVSLFWYQQALGQGPEFLTYFQNEAQLDKSGLPSDRFFAERPEGSVSTLKIQRTQQEDSAVYLCASSLGAGWNTEAFFGQGTRLTVV.

The chain carries TRBV6-5 and TRBJ1-2, with D tentatively TRBD1 (5 bases). Per germline, CDR1 MNHEY and CDR2 SVGAGI. The V gene lost 0 bases and the J gene lost 7 bases, with 18 bases spanning the gap. The CDR3 has 16 residues. The CDR3 protein is CASSYSHGGIGGGYTF. The CDR3 region has the DNA TGTGCCAGCAGTTACTCGCATGGGGGGATTGGTGGTGGCTACACCTTC.

The sample holds a few counts of this clone. The chain is built from TRBV4-2 and TRBJ1-2, with D perhaps matching TRBD1 (6 bases). V was clipped by 0 bases and J by 6 bases, with 11 bases between them. This CDR3 spans 14 amino acids. Germline-derived CDR1 and CDR2 are LGHNA and YNFKEQ. The CDR3 sequence is CASSQDRYRDGYTF. Written as DNA, the CDR3 is TGTGCCAGCAGCCAAGACAGATACAGGGATGGCTACACCTTC.

The chain combines TRBV27 with TRBJ1-2; TRBD1 agrees at 7 bases. Germline V lookup: CDR1 MNHEY, CDR2 SMNVEV (reference sequence). The CDR3 is made up of 13 amino acids. V lost 5 bases to trimming and J lost 12 bases; unmatched junction nucleotides: 12. The CDR3 spells CASSLQGGSRNTF. CDR3 sequence (DNA): TGTGCCAGCAGTCTCCAGGGGGGCAGTCGGAACACCTTC.

This chain connects TRBV27 to TRBJ1-5; D uncertain. The germline CDR1 and CDR2 sequences are MNHEY and SMNVEV (reference sequence). V dropped 4 bases and J dropped 0 bases, with 10 bases sitting between them. The CDR3 consists of 15 residues. CDR3 amino acids: CASSSGEYSNQPQHF. The CDR3 DNA reads as TGTGCCAGCAGTTCCGGGGAGTATAGCAATCAGCCCCAGCATTTT.

The V gene is TRBV6-5, the J gene TRBJ2-1; 10 bases fit TRBD2. Germline V gene sequence: CDR1 MNHEY, CDR2 SVGAGI. J gave up 6 bases and V 0 bases, and 2 bases lay outside the gene matches. The CDR3 runs 15 residues. The CDR3 sequence: CASSYSRTSGNEQFF. CDR3 nucleotides: TGTGCCAGCAGTTACTCTAGGACTAGCGGCAATGAGCAGTTCTTC.

The chain uses TRBV7-7 and TRBJ2-7; TRBD1 agrees at 9 bases. From germline, CDR1 is SSHAT and CDR2 FNYEAQ (reference sequence). The length of the CDR3 is 13 residues. After removal of 5 bases from V and 7 bases from J, the junction contained 6 bases not matched to a gene. Here the CDR3 reads CASSTDRGGEQYF. CDR3 in DNA: TGTGCCAGCAGCACCGACAGGGGGGGGGAGCAGTACTTC.